A single sample gave rise to the 21 T cell receptor beta chains below, sequenced in a study of blood T cells in healthy people across ages. Using a J-beta primer mix together with a sample-barcoded 5' primer, a second PCR was run for roughly 7 to 12 cycles. One entry per CDR3 protein results from TCRdb running MiXCR on the 5' RACE reads. The data contain fewer than 650,000 distinct CDR3 sequences, 25% to 35% of them singletons. This sample was also put to use in a study of T cells of mothers and their children.

Source material: blood. The receptors derive from a boy between 2 and 10 years old in good health.

This rearrangement joins TRBV7-2 to TRBJ2-3, with D tentatively TRBD2 (6 bases). Germline V lookup: CDR1 SGHTA, CDR2 FQGNSA. Trimming shortened V by 5 bases and J by 1 base, and 19 bases separated the two germline ends. The CDR3 sequence is 17 residues long. The CDR3 nucleotides read TGTGCCAGCAGCGTACGTCGGGGGATTGGGGGCACAGATACGCAGTATTTT. Residues: CASSVRRGIGGTDTQYF.

The table lists this clonotype with many counts. CDR3 DNA sequence: TGCAGTGCCCTCGCCCCCGGGAGACACAATGAGCAGTTCTTC. This codes for CSALAPGRHNEQFF. This chain connects TRBV20-1 to TRBJ2-1; D may be TRBD2 (6 bases). CDR3 size: 14 residues. Per the germline V gene, CDR1 is DFQATT and CDR2 is SNEGSKA (reference sequence). V dropped 6 bases and J dropped 5 bases, with 17 bases sitting between them.

The chain has TRBV20-1 and TRBJ2-7; TRBD1 matches 7 bases. Germline V CDR1 and CDR2: DFQATT, SNEGSKA (reference sequence). The CDR3 consists of 13 residues. J lost 4 bases, V lost 3 bases, and 6 bases had no gene match. CDR3 coding DNA: TGCAGTGCTAGCGGGGTCAGGGGGTACGAGCAGTACTTC. It is translated as CSASGVRGYEQYF.

The V gene is TRBV20-1, the J gene TRBJ2-1; D unclear. The CDR3 contains 13 residues. V shed 3 bases and J shed 1 base, with 7 bases lying between them. CDR1 is DFQATT and CDR2 is SNEGSKA in the germline V gene (reference sequence). Here the CDR3 DNA reads TGCAGTGCTAGCGGGCCGTCCTACAATGAGCAGTTCTTC. Protein product: CSASGPSYNEQFF.

This clonotype appeared a few times. The CDR3 coding sequence is TGTGCCAGCAGCTTAGGAAACCTAGCGGCAGATACGCAGTATTTT. This sequence encodes CASSLGNLAADTQYF. This chain links TRBV13 with TRBJ2-3, with 7 bases identical to TRBD2. The CDR3 spans 15 residues. V lost 0 bases and J lost 4; bases outside the gene matches: 4. Germline V gene sequence: CDR1 PRHDT, CDR2 FYEKMQ (reference sequence).

The chain uses TRBV20-1 and TRBJ1-2; no reliable D call. Germline V gives CDR1 DFQATT, CDR2 SNEGSKA (reference sequence). This CDR3 region has 13 residues. Deletions cut 2 bases from V and 0 bases from J, with 7 bases between. This CDR3 reads CSARHLSNYGYTF. CDR3 nucleotides: TGCAGTGCTAGACACCTTTCTAACTATGGCTACACCTTC.

The chain employs TRBV4-3 and TRBJ2-5, with TRBD1 matching over 11 bases. The J call may be wrong; the DNA end is better matched by TRBJ2-7. This CDR3 has 16 residues. Germline V lookup: CDR1 LGHNA, CDR2 YSLEER. CDR3 sequence (DNA): TGCGCCAGCAGCCAAGATATGGGACAGGGGGGGTACGAGCAGTACTTC. The encoded protein is CASSQDMGQGGYEQYF.

This chain uses TRBV3-1 with TRBJ2-3; tentatively, D is TRBD2 (5 bases). The V gene lost 2 bases and the J gene lost 6 bases, with 9 bases spanning the gap. Germline values: CDR1 LGHDT, CDR2 YNNKEL (reference sequence). The CDR3 sequence is 13 residues long. CDR3: CASSQWRWDTQYF. CDR3 in DNA: TGTGCCAGCAGCCAATGGAGGTGGGATACGCAGTATTTT.

This clonotype was picked up a small number of times. The chain couples TRBV24-1 to TRBJ2-5, with TRBD2 identical over 7 bases. CDR3 length equals 14 residues. CDR1 is KGHDR and CDR2 is SFDVKD in the germline V gene. Germline trimming cut 4 bases from V and 5 bases from J; bases unmatched to any gene: 6. The CDR3 protein is CATSDRTRRETQYF. CDR3 DNA: TGTGCCACCAGTGACCGGACTAGACGGGAGACCCAGTACTTC.

This clonotype was observed a handful of times. This chain joins TRBV6-6 and TRBJ1-5; D gene ambiguous. Trimming cost V 4 bases and J 2 bases, with 12 bases left between them. The germline gives CDR1 MNHNY, CDR2 SVGAGI (reference sequence). The CDR3 has 15 amino acids. The DNA of the CDR3 is TGTGCCAGCAGTTCGGGCCTCGGGGGCAATCAGCCCCAGCATTTT. It specifies CASSSGLGGNQPQHF.

The rearrangement joins TRBV7-9 to TRBJ2-5; TRBD1 is a possible D gene (5 bases). The better agreement between TRBJ2-7 and the DNA end casts doubt on the J call. The V gene's germline CDR1 is SEHNR and CDR2 FQNEAQ (reference sequence). The CDR3 totals 13 residues. Here the CDR3 DNA reads TGTGCCAGCAGCCATCCGACAGTAGACGAGCAGTACTTC. Encoded protein: CASSHPTVDEQYF.

The chain employs TRBV6-2 or TRBV6-3 and TRBJ1-5; D is undetermined. The CDR3 has 12 amino acids. V was pared by 2 bases and J by 3 bases, with 2 bases between. Germline V gives CDR1 MNHEY, CDR2 SVGEGT. DNA of the CDR3: TGTGCCAGCAGTTACCTCAATCAGCCCCAGCATTTT. Translating gives CASSYLNQPQHF.

The genes are TRBV6-5 and TRBJ2-5; 7 bases fit TRBD1. J lost 2 bases, V lost 0 bases, and 6 bases had no gene match. The CDR3 covers 16 residues. CDR1 is MNHEY and CDR2 is SVGAGI in the germline V gene. The CDR3 DNA is TGTGCCAGCAGTTACTCCCGAGACAGGGCTCAAGAGACCCAGTACTTC. The encoded protein is CASSYSRDRAQETQYF.

The chain couples TRBV5-1 to TRBJ2-5, with 14 bases lining up with TRBD2. The CDR3 sequence is 15 residues long. In germline, CDR1 is SGHRS, CDR2 YFSETQ. The trim removed 4 bases at V and 3 bases at J, leaving 2 bases unmatched. This chain's CDR3 is CASSKGLAGEETQYF. CDR3 nucleotide sequence: TGCGCCAGCAGCAAGGGACTAGCGGGAGAAGAGACCCAGTACTTC.

CDR3 residues: CASSLSRGAYNEQFF. The CDR3 DNA reads TGTGCCAGCAGCCTCTCCCGGGGGGCGTACAATGAGCAGTTCTTC. The genes are TRBV7-2 and TRBJ2-7; tentatively, D is TRBD2 (7 bases). The closer fit of TRBJ2-1 to the DNA end suggests the J call may be wrong. The germline CDR1 and CDR2 sequences are SGHTA and FQGNSA. The length of the CDR3 is 15 residues.

Worth noting for this clonotype: A single base separates this from a much larger clone, so it may be a read error. The V and J genes are TRBV5-1 and TRBJ2-1; 7 bases match TRBD2. The CDR3 consists of 14 residues. The germline V gene encodes CDR1 SGHRS and CDR2 YFSETQ. The CDR3 DNA reads as TGCGCCAGCAGCTTTGGCGGGAGAGACAATGAGGAGTTCTTC. It codes for CASSFGGRDNEEFF.

The chain recombines TRBV7-9 with TRBJ1-6; perhaps TRBD1 as D (5 bases). The CDR3 totals 14 residues. CDR1 is SEHNR, CDR2 FQNEAQ, per germline (reference sequence). V was pared by 2 bases and J by 9 bases, with 11 bases between. The CDR3 here is CASSLIIRGSPLHF. The CDR3 nucleotides are TGTGCCAGCAGCTTAATTATAAGGGGTTCACCCCTCCACTTT.

This clonotype was counted between two and nine times. This sequence joins TRBV10-3 and TRBJ2-5, with 13 bases matching TRBD2. The J call may be faulty, since TRBJ2-1 better matches the DNA end. The CDR3 totals 16 residues. Germline values: CDR1 ENHRY, CDR2 SYGVKD. The CDR3 DNA sequence: TGTGCCATCAGTGAGCCCGGGACTAGCGGGAAGGACGAGCAGTTCTTC. Its protein is CAISEPGTSGKDEQFF.

Ten or more counts support this clonotype. The chain joins TRBV7-9 to TRBJ1-1, with a possible D match to TRBD1 (6 bases). V lost 11 bases and J 7 bases, leaving 11 bases between the germline ends. The CDR3 totals 10 residues. From germline, CDR1 is SEHNR and CDR2 FQNEAQ (reference sequence). The CDR3 region is CAVGGGEAFF. For the CDR3, the DNA is TGTGCCGTAGGGGGAGGTGAAGCTTTCTTT.

The J gene is TRBJ2-1, the V gene TRBV14, with D tentatively TRBD2 (5 bases). The V gene's germline CDR1 is SGHDN and CDR2 FVKESK. Trimming cost V 3 bases and J 7 bases, with 22 bases left between them. The CDR3 sequence is 17 residues long. The CDR3 bases are TGTGCCAGCAGCCAGTTGGAACAGAGGGAAGGCGATAATGAGCAGTTCTTC. This codes for CASSQLEQREGDNEQFF.

A few counts support this clonotype. The V call is TRBV20-1, the J call TRBJ2-5, with TRBD2 as a possible D gene (5 bases). Trimming removed 4 bases at V and 1 base at J, with 10 bases between. The CDR3 spans 13 residues. In germline, CDR1 is DFQATT, CDR2 SNEGSKA (reference sequence). The CDR3 spells CSAIQRVQETQYF. The CDR3 coding sequence is TGCAGTGCTATCCAGAGGGTCCAAGAGACCCAGTACTTC.